These 14 T cell receptor beta chains were all obtained from the same sample, sequenced in a study of OX40 agonist ivuxolimab in advanced cancers. Sequencing used immunoSEQ multiplex PCR; TCRdb keeps in-frame clones, though not all of them. The sample includes about 84,000 clones, 89% of them seen just once. The sequencing used CD4+ or CD8+ T cells sorted from blood, collected in a trial of the OX40 agonist ivuxolimab. The source is an adult with an advanced solid tumor such as melanoma, head and neck, liver or kidney cancer.

The chain couples TRBV19 to TRBJ1-4, with unresolved D. Trimming removed 2 bases at V and 8 bases at J, with 12 bases between. The CDR3 is made up of 14 amino acids. CDR1 LNHDA and CDR2 SQIVND come from the germline V gene (reference sequence). CDR3 region: CASSITGMGEKLFF. The CDR3 bases are TGTGCCAGTAGTATAACCGGGATGGGCGAAAAACTGTTTTTT.

The rearrangement joins TRBV23-1 to TRBJ2-1; D is unresolved. TRBV23-1 is recorded as an ORF, its role being uncertain. CDR3 length: 16 amino acids. Trimming left V 4 bases short and J 0 bases short, with 13 bases between. DNA of the CDR3: TGCGCCAGCAGTCCCATAAAGCCTACCTCCTACAATGAGCAGTTCTTC. Its protein product is CASSPIKPTSYNEQFF.

The V gene is TRBV7-9, the J gene TRBJ2-1, with no clear D. CDR3 length: 14 residues. V was clipped by 5 bases and J by 0 bases, with 8 bases between them. Germline V gene data show CDR1 as SEHNR and CDR2 as FQNEAQ (reference sequence). The CDR3 is CASSERGSYNEQFF. For the CDR3, the DNA is TGTGCCAGCAGCGAAAGAGGCTCCTACAATGAGCAGTTCTTC. Using reference TRBV7-9 and TRBJ2-1 for the parts outside the CDR3, the full variable domain is DTGVSQNPRHKITKRGQNVTFRCDPISEHNRLYWYRQTLGQGPEFLTYFQNEAQLEKSRLLSDRFSAERPKGSFSTLEIQRTEQGDSAMYLCASSERGSYNEQFFGPGTRLTVL.

The chain couples TRBV5-1 to TRBJ1-1, with D possibly being TRBD1 (6 bases). Between the trimmed V and J ends, which lost 4 bases and 1 base, there was a span of 11 bases. The CDR3 has 14 amino acids. CDR1 and CDR2 (germline): SGHRS, YFSETQ. CDR3 in amino acids: CASSQTGQNTEAFF. In DNA, the CDR3 is TGCGCCAGCAGCCAGACAGGTCAGAACACTGAAGCTTTCTTT.

This chain links TRBV2 with TRBJ1-4; TRBD1 aligns across 9 bases. The CDR3 contains 13 residues. The germline gives CDR1 SNHLY, CDR2 FYNNEI. V dropped 6 bases and J dropped 8; count of bases not matched to a gene: 4. CDR3 DNA: TGTGCCAGCAGCGACGACAGGGGGGAAAAACTGTTTTTT. This encodes CASSDDRGEKLFF.

The chain is built from TRBV7-2 and TRBJ1-1; TRBD1 agrees at 7 bases. Germline lookup yields CDR1 SGHTA and CDR2 FQGNSA. This CDR3 contains 17 residues. V lost 4 bases to trimming and J lost 4 bases; unmatched junction nucleotides: 15. CDR3 DNA sequence: TGTGCCAGCAGCTCTAACGGACTCAGGGGGGGAGGCACTGAAGCTTTCTTT. Translated: CASSSNGLRGGGTEAFF.

This chain joins TRBV19 and TRBJ2-2, with D hard to call. Germline CDR1 and CDR2: LNHDA and SQIVND (reference sequence). V was pared by 4 bases and J by 7 bases, with 16 bases between. The CDR3 has 15 residues. The CDR3 region is CASSTPSEVSGELFF. The CDR3 region has the DNA TGTGCCAGTAGTACCCCTTCTGAAGTTAGCGGGGAGCTGTTTTTT.

This clone was observed a handful of times. The chain carries TRBV7-6 and TRBJ1-2, with 10 bases identical to TRBD1. V shed 5 bases and J 4 bases; nucleotides not matched to a gene: 7. The germline gives CDR1 SGHVS, CDR2 FNYEAQ. The CDR3 runs 15 residues. The CDR3 loop is CASSAGTGDLYGYTF. The CDR3, as DNA: TGTGCCAGCAGCGCCGGGACAGGGGACCTCTATGGCTACACCTTC.

This chain connects TRBV7-3 to TRBJ2-5; 10 bases are shared with TRBD1. Germline assignment: CDR1 SGHTA and CDR2 FQGTGA. V lost 2 bases and J lost 5; bases outside the gene matches: 8. The CDR3 length is 16 residues. The CDR3 region is CASSLSRDRGWETQYF. The DNA of the CDR3 is TGTGCCAGCAGCTTATCTAGGGACAGGGGTTGGGAGACCCAGTACTTC.

The chain is built from TRBV6-4 and TRBJ2-1; the D call may be TRBD1 or TRBD2 (5 bases each). V lost 6 bases and J lost 7, with 16 bases in between. The CDR3 consists of 14 residues. CDR1 and CDR2 from the germline V gene are MRHNA and SNTAGT. CDR3 nucleotides: TGTGCCAGCAGCCCGAGGGGTGTGGGGAATGAGCAGTTCTTC. Its translation is CASSPRGVGNEQFF.

This sequence joins TRBV14 and TRBJ1-1, with 9 positions matching TRBD1. The CDR3 has 16 residues. From germline, CDR1 is SGHDN and CDR2 FVKESK. After removal of 4 bases from V and 2 bases from J, the junction contained 8 bases not matched to a gene. The CDR3 sequence is CASSRYRGLGNTEAFF. CDR3 DNA: TGTGCCAGCAGCCGTTACAGGGGGCTAGGAAACACTGAAGCTTTCTTT.

V and J are TRBV29-1 and TRBJ2-2; D gene ambiguous. CDR3 length: 14 residues. V was cut by 8 bases and J by 6 bases, with 19 bases left in between. The germline V gene encodes CDR1 SQVTM and CDR2 ANQGSEA. CDR3 in DNA: TGCAGCATATCACCGGGCGTATCGGCCGGGGAGCTGTTTTTT. Encoded protein: CSISPGVSAGELFF.

The J gene is TRBJ2-7, the V gene TRBV5-4; 9 bases map to TRBD1. Germline-derived CDR1 and CDR2 are SGHNT and YYREEE (reference sequence). The CDR3 spans 15 residues. The junction had 6 bases not matched to a gene; V was cut back by 4 bases and J by 1 base. The CDR3 DNA follows: TGTGCCAGCAGCATCGCCGGGACAGGGTCCTACGAGCAGTACTTC. It is translated as CASSIAGTGSYEQYF.

The chain joins TRBV4-1 to TRBJ1-4; the match to TRBD1 covers 8 bases. CDR1 is MGHRA, CDR2 YSYEKL, per germline. V lost 1 base, J lost 5 bases, and 3 bases stayed unmatched. The CDR3 runs to 15 residues. CDR3 region: CASSQAGTGNEKLFF. The CDR3 DNA follows: TGCGCCAGCAGCCAAGCCGGGACAGGAAATGAAAAACTGTTTTTT.